Reported below is one T cell receptor beta chain. Trimming removed 1 base at V and 3 bases at J, with 10 bases between. The CDR3 has 15 residues. From germline, CDR1 is SGDLS and CDR2 YYNGEE. Methods used by the authors: Quantification of nucleated cells was approximated via reference gene primer amplification. Profiling relied on immunoSEQ multiplex PCR, and the TCRdb table lists in-frame clones only, not all of them. V, J and clone size reflect that table, while D and trimming were determined from the DNA. The sample includes about 180,000 clones, approximately 80% of them seen just once. The data were taken from a study of blood T cell repertoires in COVID-19. Study information: Specimens from acute and convalescent COVID-19 originated in the United States, Italy and Spain. Sources were T cells, B-cell-depleted T cells, or PBMCs; the material itself was cDNA or gDNA.

The chain combines TRBV9 with TRBJ2-2; D might be TRBD1 (5 bases). The source material was peripheral blood. The receptor's source is a human donor in a cohort sampled during active COVID-19. The CDR3 region has the DNA TGTGCCAGCAGCGTAAACAGGTTTGACACCGGGGAGCTGTTTTTT. Amino acid sequence: CASSVNRFDTGELFF. Full variable domain (missing parts from reference TRBV9 and TRBJ2-2): DSGVTQTPKHLITATGQRVTLRCSPRSGDLSVYWYQQSLDQGLQFLIQYYNGEERAKGNILERFSAQQFPDLHSELNLSSLELGDSALYFCASSVNRFDTGELFFGEGSRLTVL.